This TCR beta chain was obtained from a study of cytomegalovirus exposure and HLA in healthy donors. There are 13 residues in the CDR3. Germline values: CDR1 SQVTM, CDR2 ANQGSEA. The V end lost 5 bases, the J end lost 5 bases, and 12 bases lay between the germline ends. Primers: 60 Vbeta forward and 13 Jbeta reverse. Only in-frame clones appear in the TCRdb table, and some are missing; sequencing was by immunoSEQ multiplex PCR. The sample carries around 64,000 clones, around three quarters recorded once. Points from the study as a whole: V segments that were indistinguishable, TRBV6-2 and TRBV6-3 among them, were omitted from analysis. Productive status was seen about 87% or about 30% of the time for most TCR beta V segments in an earlier analysis. A list of about 160 TCR beta chains associated with cytomegalovirus was given.

Concerning this clone itself: The antigen is undetermined.

The clonotype comes from a man aged 18-30 years in good health and CMV-seropositive. The sequencing sample was made of PBMCs. The gene calls are TRBV29-1 and TRBJ2-2, with a weak D call TRBD1 (5 bases). This CDR3 reads CSVHLDSTGELFF. For the CDR3, the DNA is TGCAGCGTTCACCTCGACAGTACCGGGGAGCTGTTTTTT.